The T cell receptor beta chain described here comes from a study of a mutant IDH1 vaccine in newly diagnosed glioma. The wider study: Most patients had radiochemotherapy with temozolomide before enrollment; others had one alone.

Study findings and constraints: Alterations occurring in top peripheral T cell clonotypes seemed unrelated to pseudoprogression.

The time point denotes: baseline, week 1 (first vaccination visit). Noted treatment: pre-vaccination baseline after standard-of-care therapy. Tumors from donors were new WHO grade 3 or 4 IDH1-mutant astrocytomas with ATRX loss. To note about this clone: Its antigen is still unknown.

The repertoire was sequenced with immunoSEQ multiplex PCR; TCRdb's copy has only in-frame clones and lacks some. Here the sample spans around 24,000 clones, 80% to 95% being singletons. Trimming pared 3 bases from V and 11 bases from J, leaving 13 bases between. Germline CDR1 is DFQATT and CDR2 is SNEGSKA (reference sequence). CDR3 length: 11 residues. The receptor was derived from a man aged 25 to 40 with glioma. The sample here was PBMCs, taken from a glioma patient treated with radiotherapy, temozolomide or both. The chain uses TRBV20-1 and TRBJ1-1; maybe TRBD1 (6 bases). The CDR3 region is CSASGGPKAFF. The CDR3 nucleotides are TGCAGTGCTAGCGGGGGGCCGAAGGCTTTCTTT.